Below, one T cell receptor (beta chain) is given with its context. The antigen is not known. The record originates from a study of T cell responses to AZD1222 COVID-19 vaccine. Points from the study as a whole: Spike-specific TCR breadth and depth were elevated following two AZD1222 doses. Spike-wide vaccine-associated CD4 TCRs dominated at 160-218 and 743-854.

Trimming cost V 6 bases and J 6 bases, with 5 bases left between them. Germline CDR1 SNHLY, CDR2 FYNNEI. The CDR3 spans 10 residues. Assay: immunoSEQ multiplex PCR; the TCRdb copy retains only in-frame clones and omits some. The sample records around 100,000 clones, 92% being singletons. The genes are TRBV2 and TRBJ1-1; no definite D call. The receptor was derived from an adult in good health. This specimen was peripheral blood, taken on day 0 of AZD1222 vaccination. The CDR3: CASRGPEAFF. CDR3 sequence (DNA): TGTGCCAGCAGGGGCCCTGAAGCTTTCTTT.